The entry below gives a single T cell receptor (beta chain) sequence along with its context. Antigen specificity is unknown. This entry comes from a study of T cell responses to AZD1222 COVID-19 vaccine. V shed 4 bases and J shed 4 bases, with 13 bases lying between them. The CDR3 sequence is 14 residues long. Germline V CDR1 and CDR2: KGHSH, LQKENI. Libraries were prepared by immunoSEQ multiplex PCR; TCRdb keeps only in-frame clonotypes and omits some of them. Of more than 70,000 clones in the sample, about 89% were seen once. Overall study findings and caveats: Donors were chiefly white British, with a greater number of females, and clonal diversity was perhaps underestimated. Rises in breadth and depth of Spike-specific TCRs came after two AZD1222 doses. Baseline seropositivity occurred in only six AZD1222 recipients. At 160-218 and 743-854, vaccine-associated CD4 TCRs were dominant, and they spanned spike.

This receptor was obtained from an adult who received the AZD1222 COVID-19 vaccine. The genes are TRBV18 and TRBJ1-2; tentatively, D is TRBD1 (5 bases). This sample comprised peripheral blood, obtained 28 days after the second AZD1222 dose. This CDR3 is CASSRDQILYGYTF. DNA of the CDR3: TGTGCCAGCTCACGGGACCAAATCCTCTATGGCTACACCTTC.